A single T cell receptor beta chain is shown here with its context. The data were produced by immunoSEQ multiplex PCR, yet TCRdb's version contains in-frame clones alone and is incomplete. Of 300,000 to 350,000 clones listed, 87% are singletons. The data originate from a study of blood T cell repertoires in COVID-19. With 5 bases clipped from V and 8 bases from J, the junction kept 5 bases outside the gene matches. The CDR3 extends over 14 amino acids. Germline V gene data show CDR1 as MNHEY and CDR2 as SMNVEV (reference sequence). The genes are TRBV27 and TRBJ1-4; 10 bases agree with TRBD1. This TCR was sampled from a man aged 25-45 years with COVID-19, enrolled during active disease. Sequenced material: peripheral blood. The CDR3 sequence: CASSHGQGGEKLFF. The CDR3 region has the DNA TGTGCCAGCAGTCACGGACAGGGGGGCGAAAAACTGTTTTTT.